This T cell receptor (beta chain) emerged from a study of human thymus T cells. Study-level points and caveats: V and J gene usage appeared biased in thymic and blood repertoires. Related work found strong thymic repertoire overlap between unrelated individuals.

Thymus pieces cut out during corrective heart surgery were the tissue that was used. Having corrective surgery for congenital heart defects, healthy Finnish infants were the ones who donated. Per germline, CDR1 SGHDT and CDR2 YYEEEE. Between the trimmed V and J ends, which lost 0 bases and 3 bases, there was a span of 9 bases. This CDR3 is built from 14 residues. Repertoires were generated with immunoSEQ multiplex PCR, while TCRdb's copy carries only in-frame clones and drops some. The profile shows some 120,000 clones, about 95% of them singletons. A single count supports this clone. Antigen: not known.

The receptor comes from a boy in the first two years of life with a congenital heart defect but otherwise immunologically healthy. Specimen: thymus tissue. V and J are TRBV5-6 and TRBJ2-5, with a possible D match to TRBD2 (6 bases). The DNA of the CDR3 is TGTGCCAGCAGCTTGGTCGGGGGAGAAGAGACCCAGTACTTC. Translation gives CASSLVGGEETQYF.